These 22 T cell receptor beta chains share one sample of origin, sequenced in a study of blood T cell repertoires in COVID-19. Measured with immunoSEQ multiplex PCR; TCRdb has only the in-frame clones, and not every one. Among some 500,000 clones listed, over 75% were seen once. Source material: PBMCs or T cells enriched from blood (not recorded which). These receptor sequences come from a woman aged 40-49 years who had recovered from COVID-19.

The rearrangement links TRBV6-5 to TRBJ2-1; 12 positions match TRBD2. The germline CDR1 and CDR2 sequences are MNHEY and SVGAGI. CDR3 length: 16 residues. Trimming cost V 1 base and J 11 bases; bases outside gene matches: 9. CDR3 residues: CASSYLTSGRDSKQFF. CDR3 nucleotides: TGTGCCAGCAGTTACTTGACTAGCGGGAGAGATAGTAAGCAGTTCTTC.

The CDR3: CASSAGEHLGQYF. CDR3 nucleotides: TGTGCCAGCAGCGCGGGGGAGCACCTGGGGCAGTACTTC. The rearrangement joins TRBV5-6 to TRBJ2-7, with TRBD2 identical over 7 bases. The trim removed 4 bases at V and 9 bases at J, leaving 10 bases unmatched. CDR1 is SGHDT, CDR2 YYEEEE, per germline. The CDR3 runs 13 residues.

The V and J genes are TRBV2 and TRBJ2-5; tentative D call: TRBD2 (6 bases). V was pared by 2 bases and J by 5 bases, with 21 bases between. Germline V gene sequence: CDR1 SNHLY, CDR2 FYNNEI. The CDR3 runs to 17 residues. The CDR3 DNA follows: TGTGCCAGCAGTGAAACCATCGTAGCGGCAGCCGGGGAGACCCAGTACTTC. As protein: CASSETIVAAAGETQYF.

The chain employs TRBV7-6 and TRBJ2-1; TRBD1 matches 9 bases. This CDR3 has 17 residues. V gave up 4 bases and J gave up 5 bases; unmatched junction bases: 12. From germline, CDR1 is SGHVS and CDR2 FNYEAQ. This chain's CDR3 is CASSSLQGAGLNNEQFF. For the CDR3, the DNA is TGTGCCAGCAGCTCCCTACAGGGGGCCGGGTTGAACAATGAGCAGTTCTTC.

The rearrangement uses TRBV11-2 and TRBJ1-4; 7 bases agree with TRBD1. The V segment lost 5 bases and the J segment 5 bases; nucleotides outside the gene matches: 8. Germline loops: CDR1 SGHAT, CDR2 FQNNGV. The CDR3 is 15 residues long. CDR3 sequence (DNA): TGTGCCAGCAGCCTAATGGGACAGAAAAATGAAAAACTGTTTTTT. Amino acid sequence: CASSLMGQKNEKLFF.

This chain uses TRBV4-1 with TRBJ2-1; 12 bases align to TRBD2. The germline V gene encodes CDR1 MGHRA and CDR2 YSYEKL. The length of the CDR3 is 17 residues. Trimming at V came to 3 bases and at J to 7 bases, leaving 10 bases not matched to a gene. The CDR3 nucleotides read TGCGCCAGCAGCCATCCTAAGACTAGCGGGAGTGTGAATGAGCAGTTCTTC. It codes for CASSHPKTSGSVNEQFF.

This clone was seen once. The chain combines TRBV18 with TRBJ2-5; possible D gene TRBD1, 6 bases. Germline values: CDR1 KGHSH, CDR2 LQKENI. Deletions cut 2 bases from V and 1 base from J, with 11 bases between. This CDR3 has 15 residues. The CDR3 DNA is TGTGCCAGCTCACCAATGACAGGACTCCAAGAGACCCAGTACTTC. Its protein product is CASSPMTGLQETQYF. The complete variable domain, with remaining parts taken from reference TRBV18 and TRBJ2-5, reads NAGVMQNPRHLVRRRGQEARLRCSPMKGHSHVYWYRQLPEEGLKFMVYLQKENIIDESGMPKERFSAEFPKEGPSILRIQQVVRGDSAAYFCASSPMTGLQETQYFGPGTRLLVL.

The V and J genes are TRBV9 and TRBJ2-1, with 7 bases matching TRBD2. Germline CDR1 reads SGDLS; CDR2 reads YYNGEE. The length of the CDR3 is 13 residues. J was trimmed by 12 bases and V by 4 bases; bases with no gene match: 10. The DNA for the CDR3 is TGTGCCAGCAGCCCGTCACTAGCGCCGAGGCAGTTCTTC. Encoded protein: CASSPSLAPRQFF.

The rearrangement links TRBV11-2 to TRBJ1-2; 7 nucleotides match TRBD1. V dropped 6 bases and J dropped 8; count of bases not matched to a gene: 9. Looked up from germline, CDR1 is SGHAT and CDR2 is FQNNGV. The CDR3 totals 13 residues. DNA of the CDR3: TGTGCCAGCAGGGATCAGGGGGAGAAAGGCTACACCTTC. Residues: CASRDQGEKGYTF.

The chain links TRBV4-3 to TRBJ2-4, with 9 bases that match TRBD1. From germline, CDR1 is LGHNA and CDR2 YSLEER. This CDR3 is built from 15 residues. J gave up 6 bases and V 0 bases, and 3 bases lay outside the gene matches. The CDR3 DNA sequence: TGCGCCAGCAGCCAAGATGGGACAGGGACAAACATTCAGTACTTC. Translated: CASSQDGTGTNIQYF.

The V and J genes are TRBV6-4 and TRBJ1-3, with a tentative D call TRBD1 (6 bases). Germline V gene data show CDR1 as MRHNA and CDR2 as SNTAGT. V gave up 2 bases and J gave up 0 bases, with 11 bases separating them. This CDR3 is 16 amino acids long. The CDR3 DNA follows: TGTGCCAGCAGTGACCGGGACAAAAACTCTGGAAACACCATATATTTT. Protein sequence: CASSDRDKNSGNTIYF.

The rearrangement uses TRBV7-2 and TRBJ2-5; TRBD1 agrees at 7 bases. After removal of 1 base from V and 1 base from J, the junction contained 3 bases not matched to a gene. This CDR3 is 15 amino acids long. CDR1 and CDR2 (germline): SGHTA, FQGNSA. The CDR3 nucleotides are TGTGCCAGCAGCTTAGGGGACAGTCTCCAAGAGACCCAGTACTTC. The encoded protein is CASSLGDSLQETQYF. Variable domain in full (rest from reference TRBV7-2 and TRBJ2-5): GAGVSQSPSNKVTEKGKDVELRCDPISGHTALYWYRQSLGQGLEFLIYFQGNSAPDKSGLPSDRFSAERTGGSVSTLTIQRTQQEDSAVYLCASSLGDSLQETQYFGPGTRLLVL.

The DNA of the CDR3 is TGCGCCAGCAGTTTCCAGCGGGCTGCCTACGAGCAGTACTTC. Translating it yields CASSFQRAAYEQYF. This chain links TRBV5-1 with TRBJ2-7, with D tentatively TRBD2 (6 bases). Germline CDR1 and CDR2: SGHRS and YFSETQ. The CDR3 contains 14 residues. V was clipped by 5 bases and J by 2 bases, with 14 bases between them.

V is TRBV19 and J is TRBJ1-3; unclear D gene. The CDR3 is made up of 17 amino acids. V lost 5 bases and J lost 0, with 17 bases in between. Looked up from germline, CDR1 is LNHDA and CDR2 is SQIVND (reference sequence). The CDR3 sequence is CASSQTSTLFSGNTIYF. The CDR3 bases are TGTGCCAGTAGTCAGACATCGACGCTGTTCTCTGGAAACACCATATATTTT.

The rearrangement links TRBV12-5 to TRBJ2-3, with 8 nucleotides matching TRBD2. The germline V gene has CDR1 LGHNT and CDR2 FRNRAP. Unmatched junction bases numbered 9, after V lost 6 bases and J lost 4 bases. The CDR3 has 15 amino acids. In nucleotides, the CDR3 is TGTGCTAGTGGGACCGACGGGAGGGCCGCAGATACGCAGTATTTT. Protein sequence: CASGTDGRAADTQYF.

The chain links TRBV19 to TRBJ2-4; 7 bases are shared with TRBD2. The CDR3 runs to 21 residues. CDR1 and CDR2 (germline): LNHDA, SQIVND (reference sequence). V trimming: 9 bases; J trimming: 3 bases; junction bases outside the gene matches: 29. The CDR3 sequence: CARLSCPGLRGSWSGKNIQYF. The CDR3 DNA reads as TGTGCCAGATTATCTTGCCCGGGACTCCGCGGGAGTTGGTCAGGCAAAAACATTCAGTACTTC.

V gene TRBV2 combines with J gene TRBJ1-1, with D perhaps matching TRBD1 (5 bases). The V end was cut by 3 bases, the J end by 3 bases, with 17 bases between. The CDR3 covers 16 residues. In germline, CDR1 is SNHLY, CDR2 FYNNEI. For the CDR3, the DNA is TGTGCCAGCAGTGACCAGTATAGGGCGGGGGACACTGAAGCTTTCTTT. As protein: CASSDQYRAGDTEAFF.

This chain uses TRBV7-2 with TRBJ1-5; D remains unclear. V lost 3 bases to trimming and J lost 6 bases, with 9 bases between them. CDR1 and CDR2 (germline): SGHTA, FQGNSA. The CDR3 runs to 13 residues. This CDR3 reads CASSLRAAQPQHF. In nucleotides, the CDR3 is TGTGCCAGCAGCTTGAGGGCAGCTCAGCCCCAGCATTTT. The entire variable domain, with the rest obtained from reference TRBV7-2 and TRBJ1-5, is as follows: GAGVSQSPSNKVTEKGKDVELRCDPISGHTALYWYRQSLGQGLEFLIYFQGNSAPDKSGLPSDRFSAERTGGSVSTLTIQRTQQEDSAVYLCASSLRAAQPQHFGDGTRLSIL.

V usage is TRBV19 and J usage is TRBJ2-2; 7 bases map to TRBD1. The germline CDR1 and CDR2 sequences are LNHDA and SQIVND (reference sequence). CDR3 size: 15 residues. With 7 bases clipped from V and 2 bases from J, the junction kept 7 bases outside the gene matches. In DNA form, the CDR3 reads TGTGCCAGTACCCAGGGGGTGCATAACACCGGGGAGCTGTTTTTT. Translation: CASTQGVHNTGELFF.

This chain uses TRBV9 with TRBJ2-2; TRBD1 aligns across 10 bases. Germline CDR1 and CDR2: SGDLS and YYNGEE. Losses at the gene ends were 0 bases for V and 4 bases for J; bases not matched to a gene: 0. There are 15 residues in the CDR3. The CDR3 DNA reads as TGTGCCAGCAGCGTAGGGGACAGGGGCACCGGGGAGCTGTTTTTT. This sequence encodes CASSVGDRGTGELFF.

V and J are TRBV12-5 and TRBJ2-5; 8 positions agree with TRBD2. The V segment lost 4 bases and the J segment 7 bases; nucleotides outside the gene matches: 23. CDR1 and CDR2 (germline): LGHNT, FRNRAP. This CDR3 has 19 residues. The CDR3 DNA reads TGTGCTAGTGGTTCACGCCTGGGGCGGGAGGACAACCTATTGGGGACCCAGTACTTC. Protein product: CASGSRLGREDNLLGTQYF.

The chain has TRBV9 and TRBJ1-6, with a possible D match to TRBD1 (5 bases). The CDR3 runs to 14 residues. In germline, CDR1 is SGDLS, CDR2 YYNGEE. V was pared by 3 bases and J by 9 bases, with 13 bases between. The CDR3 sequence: CASSADRQFSPLHF. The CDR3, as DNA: TGTGCCAGCAGCGCGGACCGACAGTTTTCACCCCTCCACTTT. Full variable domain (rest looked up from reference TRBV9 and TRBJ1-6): DSGVTQTPKHLITATGQRVTLRCSPRSGDLSVYWYQQSLDQGLQFLIQYYNGEERAKGNILERFSAQQFPDLHSELNLSSLELGDSALYFCASSADRQFSPLHFGNGTRLTVT.